This T cell receptor beta chain derives from a study of Tregs in tolerant kidney transplant recipients (dated by TCRdb to between 2019 and 2020). Turning to the overall study: The study applied TCRbeta sequencing to find donor-specific regulatory T cells before combined kidney and bone marrow transplantation and then followed those same cells after transplant.

On this clone itself: The specificity of this receptor is unknown. Qualities for individual bases were not recorded, and no much larger clone is one base off.

Genomic DNA was extracted from sorted cells with the QIAGEN DNeasy Blood and Tissue Kit for TCRbeta CDR3 sequencing. High-throughput TCRbeta CDR3 sequencing was carried out commercially through immunoSEQ, with PCR amplification with bias correction and internal controls included. Concerning the study's data processing: A unique productive TCRbeta sequence was defined by the CDR3 nucleotide sequence when primers matched, and otherwise by the CDR3 amino acid sequence together with the Vbeta and Jbeta genes. To correct sorting error, sequences shared between sorted populations at a frequency ratio of 2:1 or less were removed; the rest were assigned to the higher population. Donor-reactive sequences were defined as at least 5-fold expanded in CFSE-low cells versus unstimulated cells, with frequency of at least 0.01% in CFSE-low cells. Repertoire divergence was quantified by Jensen-Shannon divergence using the top 100 TCRbeta sequences ranked by frequency. For samples with multiple sequencing runs, sorting error was corrected separately for each run before the runs were pooled. TCRdb took this table from immuneACCESS and kept in-frame rearrangements with V and J called. Such tables lack part of the clones; where checked against another copy, unresolved V genes explain under half of the gap, and the rest is unexplained. V and J calls and clone size are copied from that table; D and trimming were computed from the DNA. The sample table contains approximately 47,000 clones; only one count was recorded for approximately 89% of them. Roughly 16% of the sample is held by the ten biggest clonotypes.

What the research found in general, with its limitations: Donor-specific Treg expansion exceeded global Treg expansion in tolerant patients, suggesting antigen-driven rather than nonspecific expansion. Expanding Tregs with activated donor B cells appeared to identify the most biologically relevant and donor-specific TCRbeta repertoire. For some patients the PCR primers changed over time, which made it impossible to compare the samples from those patients at the nucleotide level. Biological reproducibility was not examined directly, but technical replication error appeared to be minimal. Because only a small number of patients were included, the study had limitations, and the results will need to be validated in larger populations as well as under other immunosuppression protocols.

The germline V end is reduced by 9 bases and the J end by 1 base; junction bases left unmatched: 1. Inclusive of the bounding cysteine and phenylalanine, the CDR3 is 12 residues long. The entry retains the CDR3 DNA only, 36 bases that are in frame from base 1. Looking up the germline V gene yields CDR1 SNHLY and CDR2 FYNNEI. The transplants used related donors along with nonmyeloablative bone marrow transplantation, and in the human trials mixed chimerism was transient. Unstimulated Tregs (CD4+CD25+CD127-), CD4+ non-Tregs (CD4+CD25-), CD4 and CD8 cells were FACS-sorted from thawed PBMCs. The patients were 4 recipients of combined kidney and bone marrow transplants from the ITN036ST trial, and samples were available only from these trial subjects. Healthy control blood was separated into PBMCs by Ficoll density gradient and cryopreserved, and patient PBMCs were collected both before and after transplant.

Recombination connected TRBV2 to TRBJ1-1, and TRBD1 matches 8 of the central bases. This receptor was obtained from a human patient who received a combined kidney and bone marrow transplant. Some T cells present after a transplant may be cells of the graft donor. Specimen: CD8+ T cells from blood (PBMCs), collected 12 months after the transplant. Read as DNA, the sequence is TGTGCCAGGGGGACAGGGAACACTGAAGCTTTCTTT. Its product reads: CARGTGNTEAFF. Full variable domain (CDR3 extended with the reference TRBV2 and TRBJ1-1 proteins): EPEVTQTPSHQVTQMGQEVILRCVPISNHLYFYWYRQILGQKVEFLVSFYNNEISEKSEIFDDQFSVERPDGSNFTLKIRSTKLEDSAMYFCARGTGNTEAFFGQGTRLTVV.